What follows describes a single T cell receptor beta chain. Its antigen is undetermined. The sample belongs to a study of blood T cells in healthy people across ages. The CDR3 loop spans 14 amino acids. CDR1 is SQVTM and CDR2 is ANQGSEA in the germline V gene. V lost 7 bases to trimming and J lost 1 base, with 15 bases between them. Study-wide points: The CMV status of each donor remained undetermined, and this could have confounded shifts in expanded clonotypes.

Together with a sample-barcoded 5' primer, a J-beta primer mix was included in a second PCR lasting roughly 6 to 12 cycles. TCRdb ran MiXCR on the 5' RACE reads and lists one entry per CDR3 protein. The sample records approximately 290,000 distinct CDR3 sequences, roughly 26% being singletons. The sequence was collected from a woman in her seventies in good health. The genes are TRBV29-1 and TRBJ2-3; a weak D match, TRBD1 (6 bases). The sample comprised blood. The CDR3 bases are TGCAGCGCCAAGCCGGGACACCGCACAGATACGCAGTATTTT. Translation: CSAKPGHRTDTQYF.